This is a list of T cell receptor beta chains from one sample in a study of blood T cells in healthy people across ages. MiXCR, applied by TCRdb to the 5' RACE reads, yields one record per CDR3 protein. Of some 1,500,000 distinct CDR3 sequences listed, 35% to 45% were seen once; the top ten hold 4%. Sequencing was carried out using blood. The receptors were sampled from a woman under 30 in good health. Both conserved end residues are part of each CDR3.

j_gene,v_gene,CDR3aa
TRBJ2-1,TRBV9,CASSVTGRNNEQFF
TRBJ2-3,TRBV12-3/TRBV12-4,CASSRGLAGEGAGTDTQYF
TRBJ1-1,TRBV20-1,CSARDREGAFF
TRBJ1-5,TRBV13,CASSLVGENQPQHF
TRBJ2-1,TRBV4-1,CASSQDGTAQFF
TRBJ1-4,TRBV4-3,CASSQEGTGYEKLFF
TRBJ2-3,TRBV4-1,CASPLWGGSTDTQYF
TRBJ2-3,TRBV20-1,CSARDLADTQYF
TRBJ2-5,TRBV29-1,CSVAGLAGGPYQETQYF
TRBJ2-7,TRBV20-1,CSARSGQGTHEQYF
TRBJ2-4,TRBV3-1,CASSQGGANIQYF
TRBJ2-2,TRBV4-2,CASSQDRGRRYTGELFF
TRBJ1-1,TRBV3-1,CASSQDSRGRETEAFF
TRBJ2-7,TRBV5-5,CASSLAPEQPTYEQYF
TRBJ2-6,TRBV27,CASSPKWISGANVLTF
TRBJ1-6,TRBV14,CASSQGRLETSPLHF
TRBJ1-2,TRBV6-6,CASSSTGEYGYTF
TRBJ2-3,TRBV3-1,CANSQVGSTDTQYF
TRBJ1-2,TRBV11-1,CASSLGAGSSYGYTF
TRBJ2-2,TRBV12-3/TRBV12-4,CASSTGGGLTGELFF
TRBJ1-5,TRBV6-5,CASSYRGARQPQHF
TRBJ1-1,TRBV20-1,CSARPWTGGGNTEAFF
TRBJ2-1,TRBV5-1,CASSETLAGDYNEQFF